Given below is one T cell receptor (beta chain) in context. Antigen specificity is unknown. Germline V gene data show CDR1 as MNHEY and CDR2 as SVGAGI. Losses at the gene ends were 4 bases for V and 3 bases for J; bases not matched to a gene: 4. The CDR3 spans 14 residues. The source of the sample is a study of vaccination effects on CD4 cells after COVID-19. Sequencing followed a ViraFEST assay step that expanded antigen-specific CD4+ T cells with viral peptide pools. CD4+ T cells were isolated after 10 days of culture. This person caught SARS-CoV-2 sometime from March to December 2020, and PCR testing confirmed the infection. Study-level points and caveats: Substantial clonal contraction characterized both infection- and vaccine-induced clones late after vaccination.

Assay: immunoSEQ multiplex PCR; the TCRdb copy retains only in-frame clones and omits some. This table holds 22,000 or so clones, more than 70% found once. The receptor was isolated from a human donor who had a prior SARS-CoV-2 infection. The chain recombines TRBV6-5 with TRBJ1-2; TRBD1 agrees at 8 bases. The material sequenced was CD4+ T cells from PBMCs cultured with a peptide pool, taken before COVID-19 vaccination. The CDR3 DNA reads TGTGCCAGCAGTTCAGGGGGCGAGGACTATGGCTACACCTTC. Protein sequence: CASSSGGEDYGYTF.